These 25 T cell receptor beta chains came from one sample sequenced in a study of regulatory T cells in long-lasting Graves disease. Described time point: newly diagnosed GD, antithyroid drugs for less than 3 months. PBMCs provided the RNA from which the TCR library was made. HTBI primers from iRepertoire and Arm-PCR of CDR3 regions yielded the TCR beta libraries. TCRdb recomputed calls from the multiplex PCR reads with MiXCR, one row per CDR3 protein. Of over 500,000 distinct CDR3 sequences listed, approximately 15% are singletons. These data also featured in a second study, about T cells in Graves' hyperthyroidism and ophthalmopathy.

The specimen was peripheral blood mononuclear cells (PBMCs), collected at new diagnosis, from a patient treated with antithyroid drugs. The receptors come from a woman between 25 and 40 years old with Graves disease.

This clonotype was seen only a few times. At one boundary the junction diverges from the germline segment, which might be a read error. V gene TRBV12-3 or TRBV12-4 combines with J gene TRBJ2-1; unclear D gene. The CDR3 is 12 residues long. This CDR3 is CASTPGGFERFF. CDR3 DNA sequence: TGTGCCAGCACCCCTGGTGGGTTCGAGCGGTTCTTC.

This chain uses TRBV28 with TRBJ1-2; 9 bases align to TRBD1. Germline CDR1 and CDR2: MDHEN and SYDVKM. This CDR3 spans 13 amino acids. Unmatched junction bases numbered 4, after V lost 5 bases and J lost 6 bases. The CDR3 is CASSPTGGDGYTF. Here the CDR3 DNA reads TGTGCCAGCAGTCCCACAGGGGGCGATGGCTACACCTTC.

Many counts were recorded for this clonotype. V and J are TRBV28 and TRBJ2-2, with 7 bases lining up with TRBD2. This CDR3 is 16 amino acids long. Germline V gene lookup returns CDR1 MDHEN and CDR2 SYDVKM. The ends lost 6 bases at V and 2 bases at J; junction bases unmatched: 9. DNA for the CDR3: TGTGCCAGCAGGAGGGGCGGGGGTTTTAACACCGGGGAGCTGTTTTTT. Translated: CASRRGGGFNTGELFF.

Many counts were recorded for this clonotype. The V gene is TRBV20-1, the J gene TRBJ1-1, with no clear D. The V end lost 1 base, the J end lost 4 bases, and 7 bases lay between the germline ends. The germline V gene has CDR1 DFQATT and CDR2 SNEGSKA (reference sequence). CDR3 length: 12 amino acids. CDR3 coding DNA: TGCAGTGCTAGAGGGGGAGTCACTGAAGCTTTCTTT. This codes for CSARGGVTEAFF.

In its sample, this clonotype was seen many times. The junction shows a germline mismatch at one end, possibly a read error. The chain has TRBV2 and TRBJ2-1, with 7 bases identical to TRBD2. The CDR3 consists of 14 residues. Germline V gene sequence: CDR1 SNHLY, CDR2 FYNNEI. CDR3 loop: CASGLEVLTAVMLF. The DNA for the CDR3 is TGTGCCAGCGGACTAGAAGTTTTAACAGCCGTCATGCTCTTC.

A note on this clonotype: Possible read error: a much larger clone is one base away. This rearrangement joins TRBV27 to TRBJ2-3; no definite D call. Per the germline V gene, CDR1 is MNHEY and CDR2 is SMNVEV (reference sequence). The CDR3 extends over 13 amino acids. The V end lost 3 bases, the J end lost 1 base, and 5 bases lay between the germline ends. The CDR3 protein is CASSFWRTDTQYF. DNA for the CDR3: TGTGCCAGCAGTTTTTGGCGCACAGATACGCAGTATTTT.

The rearrangement links TRBV6-1 to TRBJ2-5; 7 bases fit TRBD1. Germline assignment: CDR1 MNHNS and CDR2 SASEGT. Trimming took 6 bases from V and 0 from J; bases not matched to a gene: 10. The CDR3 has 16 residues. The CDR3 DNA sequence: TGTGCCAGCAGACCCAGACAGGGAAGGTACCAAGAGACCCAGTACTTC. Translating gives CASRPRQGRYQETQYF.

This clonotype was found many times. V and J are TRBV19 and TRBJ1-1; D may be TRBD1 (5 bases). CDR1 and CDR2 from the germline V gene are LNHDA and SQIVND (reference sequence). V lost 3 bases to trimming and J lost 1 base, with 15 bases between them. This CDR3 has 16 amino acids. The CDR3 protein is CASSIRESRGNTEAFF. Here the CDR3 DNA reads TGTGCCAGTAGTATCCGGGAAAGTAGGGGGAACACTGAAGCTTTCTTT.

This clonotype has ten or more counts. The chain employs TRBV2 and TRBJ1-5; TRBD1 matches at 8 bases. V shed 4 bases, J shed 11 bases, and the junction held 1 base outside the gene matches. The CDR3 has 11 residues. Germline loops: CDR1 SNHLY, CDR2 FYNNEI. CDR3 nucleotide sequence: TGTGCCAGCAGTGGGGGACAGGCCCAGCATTTT. Residues: CASSGGQAQHF.

There are a few counts of this clonotype. The chain uses TRBV9 and TRBJ2-1, with TRBD1 as a possible D gene (5 bases). V was trimmed by 0 bases and J by 4 bases, leaving 14 bases between them. The CDR3 contains 16 residues. The germline V gene has CDR1 SGDLS and CDR2 YYNGEE. Written as DNA, the CDR3 is TGTGCCAGCAGCGTAGAGCCAACAGGCCGGTACAATGAGCAGTTCTTC. Translated: CASSVEPTGRYNEQFF. Based on the CDR3 plus reference TRBV9 and TRBJ2-1, the full variable domain is DSGVTQTPKHLITATGQRVTLRCSPRSGDLSVYWYQQSLDQGLQFLIQYYNGEERAKGNILERFSAQQFPDLHSELNLSSLELGDSALYFCASSVEPTGRYNEQFFGPGTRLTVL.

This clonotype was counted ten times or more. This chain connects TRBV3-1 to TRBJ2-1; the D is unclear. CDR1 is LGHDT and CDR2 is YNNKEL in the germline V gene (reference sequence). The germline V and J ends were trimmed by 1 base and 9 bases, with 7 bases remaining between them. The CDR3 consists of 12 residues. The CDR3 bases are TGTGCCAGCAGCCAAGGTATGGGTGAGCAGTTCTTC. This encodes CASSQGMGEQFF.

This clonotype was counted many times. V gene TRBV3-1 combines with J gene TRBJ2-6, with a possible D match to TRBD2 (6 bases). V lost 0 bases, J lost 1 base, and 7 bases lay in between. The CDR3 consists of 16 residues. The V gene's germline CDR1 is LGHDT and CDR2 YNNKEL (reference sequence). This CDR3 reads CASSQEGGSGANVLTF. In DNA form, the CDR3 reads TGTGCCAGCAGCCAAGAGGGGGGATCTGGGGCCAACGTCCTGACTTTC. The whole variable domain, filled in from reference TRBV3-1 and TRBJ2-6, reads DTAVSQTPKYLVTQMGNDKSIKCEQNLGHDTMYWYKQDSKKFLKIMFSYNNKELIINETVPNRFSPKSPDKAHLNLHINSLELGDSAVYFCASSQEGGSGANVLTFGAGSRLTVL.

The gene calls are TRBV4-1 and TRBJ2-6, with 9 bases that match TRBD1. Germline CDR1 reads MGHRA; CDR2 reads YSYEKL. This CDR3 has 20 amino acids. The V and J ends lost 3 bases and 0 bases, in that order; junction bases with no gene match: 12. The CDR3 sequence: CASSHPRVGTGYSGANVLTF. The DNA for the CDR3 is TGCGCCAGCAGCCACCCAAGGGTGGGGACAGGGTACTCTGGGGCCAACGTCCTGACTTTC.

This clonotype was counted many times. The V call is TRBV29-1, the J call TRBJ2-5; possible D gene TRBD1, 6 bases. The germline V gene has CDR1 SQVTM and CDR2 ANQGSEA. CDR3 size: 13 residues. Trimming shortened V by 7 bases and J by 5 bases, and 17 bases separated the two germline ends. The CDR3 nucleotides are TGCAGCGGCCGGGACACCAGGGTGGAGACCCAGTACTTC. It codes for CSGRDTRVETQYF. Together with reference TRBV29-1 and TRBJ2-5, the CDR3 gives the full variable domain: SAVISQKPSRDICQRGTSLTIQCQVDSQVTMMFWYRQQPGQSLTLIATANQGSEATYESGFVIDKFPISRPNLTFSTLTVSNMSPEDSSIYLCSGRDTRVETQYFGPGTRLLVL.

This clonotype was picked up a small number of times. The gene calls are TRBV4-1 and TRBJ1-1, with D unresolved. V was cut by 0 bases and J by 10 bases, with 9 bases left in between. Per the germline V gene, CDR1 is MGHRA and CDR2 is YSYEKL. CDR3 length: 12 residues. The CDR3 protein is CASSQDPRRAFF. The CDR3 nucleotides read TGCGCCAGCAGCCAAGATCCCCGGAGAGCTTTCTTT.

Turning to this clonotype: One end of the junction varies from germline; a read error may be responsible. V is TRBV7-8 and J is TRBJ1-4; D gene unclear. This CDR3 has 15 residues. CDR1 is SGHVS and CDR2 is FQNEAQ in the germline V gene. This chain's CDR3 is CASSQVAATNEKLFF. The CDR3 nucleotides are TGCGCCAGCAGCCAAGTCGCAGCAACTAATGAAAAACTGTTTTTT.

In this sample, this clonotype turned up many times. This chain links TRBV28 with TRBJ2-7; 7 bases are a match to TRBD2. Trimming took 2 bases from V and 4 from J; bases not matched to a gene: 5. Per the germline V gene, CDR1 is MDHEN and CDR2 is SYDVKM. CDR3 size: 14 residues. CDR3 amino acids: CASSLAGEGYEQYF. The CDR3 nucleotides are TGTGCCAGCAGTTTAGCGGGAGAAGGGTACGAGCAGTACTTC.

As concerns this clonotype: The conserved phenylalanine or tryptophan is not found at the CDR3 terminus, so this likely reflects a read error. V and J are TRBV19 and TRBJ2-7; possibly TRBD1 for D (6 bases). The CDR3 loop spans 14 amino acids. The V gene lost 3 bases and the J gene lost 2 bases, with 11 bases spanning the gap. Per germline, CDR1 LNHDA and CDR2 SQIVND (reference sequence). For the CDR3, the DNA is TGTGCCAGTAGTATCGGACAGCCCCCCTACGAGCAGTACCTC. It specifies CASSIGQPPYEQYL.

This clonotype was detected many times. The genes are TRBV6-1 and TRBJ1-4; D not resolved. The V gene lost 6 bases and the J gene lost 8 bases, with 16 bases spanning the gap. There are 14 residues in the CDR3. Germline V gene data show CDR1 as MNHNS and CDR2 as SASEGT. This chain's CDR3 is CASRPTTTGEKLFF. The CDR3 DNA reads as TGTGCCAGCAGGCCTACTACGACTGGGGAAAAACTGTTTTTT.

The chain joins TRBV19 to TRBJ2-2; D is unclear. With 0 bases removed from V and 2 bases from J, the gap between germline ends came to 4 bases. CDR1 and CDR2 (germline): LNHDA, SQIVND (reference sequence). This CDR3 has 14 residues. CDR3 in DNA: TGTGCCAGTAGTATAGACACCAACACCGGGGAGCTGTTTTTT. It yields the protein CASSIDTNTGELFF.

Worth noting for this clonotype: One end of the junction does not line up with germline, which may come from a read error. The CDR3 coding sequence is TGCGCCGGCAGGATCTCCTACGAGCAGTACTTC. Its translation: CAGRISYEQYF. This chain links TRBV5-1 with TRBJ2-7; D unclear. The CDR3 totals 11 residues. Germline V lookup: CDR1 SGHRS, CDR2 YFSETQ.

The chain has TRBV25-1 and TRBJ1-3, with 7 bases identical to TRBD1. This CDR3 has 10 residues. Trimming removed 10 bases from V and 15 bases from J; junction bases left unmatched: 9. Per the germline V gene, CDR1 is MGHDK and CDR2 is SYGVNS. CDR3 coding DNA: TGTGCCACCTCGGGGGACAGATCATATTTT. Translation: CATSGDRSYF. Full variable domain (rest looked up from reference TRBV25-1 and TRBJ1-3): EADIYQTPRYLVIGTGKKITLECSQTMGHDKMYWYQQDPGMELHLIHYSYGVNSTEKGDLSSESTVSRIRTEHFPLTLESARPSHTSQYLCATSGDRSYFGEGSWLTVV.

A note on this clonotype: Given a much more abundant clone one base away, this may be a read error. This chain uses TRBV19 with TRBJ1-1; D not resolved. The V end lost 8 bases, the J end lost 0 bases, and 16 bases lay between the germline ends. Germline CDR1 is LNHDA and CDR2 is SQIVND (reference sequence). The CDR3 is 15 residues long. CDR3 DNA sequence: TGTGCCAGTCGTGGCAAGGGCAAAATGAACACTGAAGCTTTCTTT. Amino acids: CASRGKGKMNTEAFF.

This clonotype occurred many times. V gene TRBV11-2 combines with J gene TRBJ2-3, with 7 bases that match TRBD1. V lost 6 bases and J lost 3; bases outside the gene matches: 3. Germline loops: CDR1 SGHAT, CDR2 FQNNGV. The CDR3 covers 13 residues. The CDR3 DNA reads TGTGCCAGCAGAGACAGGGTTACAGATACGCAGTATTTT. Amino acids: CASRDRVTDTQYF.

This clonotype was seen a few times. The chain combines TRBV24-1 with TRBJ1-5; maybe TRBD1 (6 bases). Germline V gives CDR1 KGHDR, CDR2 SFDVKD. The CDR3 is 19 amino acids. Trimming left V 11 bases short and J 1 base short, with 29 bases between. CDR3 nucleotides: TGTGCCATCACCCGCCAGGGACATAAGACAAGAGCCAGCAATCAGCCCCAGCATTTT. Amino acid sequence: CAITRQGHKTRASNQPQHF.